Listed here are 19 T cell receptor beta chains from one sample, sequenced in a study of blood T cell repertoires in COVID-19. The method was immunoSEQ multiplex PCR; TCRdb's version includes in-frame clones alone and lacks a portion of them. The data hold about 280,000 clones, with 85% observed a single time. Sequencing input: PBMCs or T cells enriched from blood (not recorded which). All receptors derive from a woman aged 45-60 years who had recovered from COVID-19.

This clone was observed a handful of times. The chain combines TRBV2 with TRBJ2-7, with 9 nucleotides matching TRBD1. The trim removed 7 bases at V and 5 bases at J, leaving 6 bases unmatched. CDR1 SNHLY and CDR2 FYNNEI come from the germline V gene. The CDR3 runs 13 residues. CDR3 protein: CASTRDRVNEQYF. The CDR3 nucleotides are TGTGCCAGCACCCGGGACAGGGTTAACGAGCAGTACTTC.

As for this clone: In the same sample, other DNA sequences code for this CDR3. The CDR3 bases are TGTGCCAGCAGTGAAGCGCTTCGGGGGAGCAATCAGCCCCAGCATTTT. Translation: CASSEALRGSNQPQHF. The chain recombines TRBV2 with TRBJ1-5; D may be TRBD1 (5 bases). CDR3 length: 16 amino acids. Germline CDR1 reads SNHLY; CDR2 reads FYNNEI. The ends were cut back, 0 bases at V and 1 base at J, with 10 bases in the middle.

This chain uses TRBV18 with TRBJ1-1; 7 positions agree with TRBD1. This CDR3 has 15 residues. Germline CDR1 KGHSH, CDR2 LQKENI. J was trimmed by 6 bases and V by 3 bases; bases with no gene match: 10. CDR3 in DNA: TGTGCCAGCTCACCGGACGACAGGGAAATTGCTGAAGCTTTCTTT. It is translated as CASSPDDREIAEAFF.

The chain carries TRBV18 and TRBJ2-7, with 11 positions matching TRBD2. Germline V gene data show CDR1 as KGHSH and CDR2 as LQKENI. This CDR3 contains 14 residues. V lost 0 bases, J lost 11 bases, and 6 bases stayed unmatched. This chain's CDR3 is CASSPPLAGEVEYF. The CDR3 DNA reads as TGTGCCAGCTCACCACCACTAGCGGGAGAGGTTGAGTACTTC.

CDR3 in DNA: TGTGCCAGCAGTTTGGTCAGGGGCAATCAGCCCCAGCATTTT. Protein: CASSLVRGNQPQHF. The chain joins TRBV27 to TRBJ1-5; possibly TRBD1 for D (5 bases). CDR3 length: 14 amino acids. Trimming shortened V by 3 bases and J by 2 bases, and 8 bases separated the two germline ends. The V gene's germline CDR1 is MNHEY and CDR2 SMNVEV (reference sequence).

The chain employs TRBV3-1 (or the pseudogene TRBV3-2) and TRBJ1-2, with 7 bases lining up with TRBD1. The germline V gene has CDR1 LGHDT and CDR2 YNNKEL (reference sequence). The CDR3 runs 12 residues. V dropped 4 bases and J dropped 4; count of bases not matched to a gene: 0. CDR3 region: CASSRTGYGYTF. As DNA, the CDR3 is TGTGCCAGCAGCCGGACAGGCTATGGCTACACCTTC.

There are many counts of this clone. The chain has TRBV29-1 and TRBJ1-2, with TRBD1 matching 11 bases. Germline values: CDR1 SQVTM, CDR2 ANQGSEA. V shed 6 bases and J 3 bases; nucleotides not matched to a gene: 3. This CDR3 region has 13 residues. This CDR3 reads CSVGTGGDYGYTF. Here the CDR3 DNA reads TGCAGCGTGGGGACAGGGGGAGACTATGGCTACACCTTC.

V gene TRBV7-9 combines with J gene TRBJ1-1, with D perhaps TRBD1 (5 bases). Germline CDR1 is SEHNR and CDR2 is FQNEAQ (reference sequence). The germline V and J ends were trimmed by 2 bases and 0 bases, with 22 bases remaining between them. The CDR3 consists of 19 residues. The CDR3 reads CASSLPSPPQGLMNTEAFF. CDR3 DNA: TGTGCCAGCAGCTTACCTTCCCCGCCCCAGGGCCTCATGAACACTGAAGCTTTCTTT.

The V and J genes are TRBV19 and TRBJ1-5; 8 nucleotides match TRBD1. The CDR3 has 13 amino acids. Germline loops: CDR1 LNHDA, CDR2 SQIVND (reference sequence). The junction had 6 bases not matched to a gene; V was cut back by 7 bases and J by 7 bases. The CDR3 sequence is CASTQGARQPQHF. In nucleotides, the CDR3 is TGTGCCAGTACCCAGGGGGCCCGACAGCCCCAGCATTTT.

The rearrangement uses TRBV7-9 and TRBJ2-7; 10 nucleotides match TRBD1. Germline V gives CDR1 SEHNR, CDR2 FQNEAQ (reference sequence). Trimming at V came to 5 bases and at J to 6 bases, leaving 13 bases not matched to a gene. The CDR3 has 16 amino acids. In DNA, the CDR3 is TGTGCCAGCAGCGAGAGAACGGGACAGGGGCCTCTCGAGCAGTACTTC. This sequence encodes CASSERTGQGPLEQYF.

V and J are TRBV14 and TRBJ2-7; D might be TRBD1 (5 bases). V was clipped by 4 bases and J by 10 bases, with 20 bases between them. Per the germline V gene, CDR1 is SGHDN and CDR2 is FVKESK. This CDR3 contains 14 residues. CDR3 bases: TGTGCCAGCAGCCCCGCCAGGCTTTCAGGGCCCCAGTACTTC. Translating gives CASSPARLSGPQYF.

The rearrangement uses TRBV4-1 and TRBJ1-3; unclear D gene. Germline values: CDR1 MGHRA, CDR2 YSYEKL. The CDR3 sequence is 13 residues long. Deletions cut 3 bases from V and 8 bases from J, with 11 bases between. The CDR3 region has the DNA TGCGCCAGCAGCCAGGCAGACACAGACACCATATATTTT. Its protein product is CASSQADTDTIYF.

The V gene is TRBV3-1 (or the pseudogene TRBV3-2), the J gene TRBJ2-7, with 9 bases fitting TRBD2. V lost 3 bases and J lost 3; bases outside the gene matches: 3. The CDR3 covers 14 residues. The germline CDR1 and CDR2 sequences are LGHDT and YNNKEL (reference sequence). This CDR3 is CASSQRGGFYEQYF. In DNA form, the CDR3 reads TGTGCCAGCAGCCAGCGGGGGGGCTTCTACGAGCAGTACTTC.

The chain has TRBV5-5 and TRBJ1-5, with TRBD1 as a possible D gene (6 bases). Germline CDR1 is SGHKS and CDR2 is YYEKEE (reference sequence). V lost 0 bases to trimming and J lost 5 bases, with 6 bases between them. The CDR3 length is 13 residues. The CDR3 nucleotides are TGTGCCAGCAGCTTGGCAGGGGATCAGCCCCAGCATTTT. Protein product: CASSLAGDQPQHF. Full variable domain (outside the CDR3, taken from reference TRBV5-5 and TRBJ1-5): DAGVTQSPTHLIKTRGQQVTLRCSPISGHKSVSWYQQVLGQGPQFIFQYYEKEERGRGNFPDRFSARQFPNYSSELNVNALLLGDSALYLCASSLAGDQPQHFGDGTRLSIL.

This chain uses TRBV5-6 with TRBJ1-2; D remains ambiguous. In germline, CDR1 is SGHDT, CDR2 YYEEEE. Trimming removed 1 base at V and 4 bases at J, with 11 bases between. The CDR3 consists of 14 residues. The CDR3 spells CASSLQASGYGYTF. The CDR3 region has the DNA TGTGCCAGCAGCTTGCAGGCTTCTGGCTATGGCTACACCTTC.

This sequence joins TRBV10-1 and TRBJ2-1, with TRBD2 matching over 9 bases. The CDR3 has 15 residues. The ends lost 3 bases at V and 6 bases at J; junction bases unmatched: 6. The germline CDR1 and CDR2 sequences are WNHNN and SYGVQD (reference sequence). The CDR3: CASSDGGRAFNEQFF. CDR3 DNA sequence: TGCGCCAGCAGTGATGGCGGGAGGGCCTTCAATGAGCAGTTCTTC.

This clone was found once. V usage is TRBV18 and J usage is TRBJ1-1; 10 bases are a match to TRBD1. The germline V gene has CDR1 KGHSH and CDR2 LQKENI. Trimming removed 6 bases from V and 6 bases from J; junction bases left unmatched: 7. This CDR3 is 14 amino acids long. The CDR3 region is CASSRQGALAEAFF. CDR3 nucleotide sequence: TGTGCCAGCTCCCGACAGGGGGCGTTGGCTGAAGCTTTCTTT.

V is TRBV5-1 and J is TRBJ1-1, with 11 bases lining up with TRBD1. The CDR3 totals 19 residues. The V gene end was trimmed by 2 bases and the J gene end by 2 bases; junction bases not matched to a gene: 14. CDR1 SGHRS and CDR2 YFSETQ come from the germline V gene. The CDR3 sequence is CASSFTLGQGALGNTEAFF. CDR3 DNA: TGCGCCAGCAGCTTTACCCTCGGACAGGGGGCATTGGGAAACACTGAAGCTTTCTTT. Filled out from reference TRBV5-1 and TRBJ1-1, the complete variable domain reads KAGVTQTPRYLIKTRGQQVTLSCSPISGHRSVSWYQQTPGQGLQFLFEYFSETQRNKGNFPGRFSGRQFSNSRSEMNVSTLELGDSALYLCASSFTLGQGALGNTEAFFGQGTRLTVV.

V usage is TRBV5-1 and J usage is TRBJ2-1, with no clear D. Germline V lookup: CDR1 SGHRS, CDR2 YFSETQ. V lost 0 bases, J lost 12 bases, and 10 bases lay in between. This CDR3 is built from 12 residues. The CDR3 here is CASSLESTGQFF. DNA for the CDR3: TGCGCCAGCAGCTTGGAGTCTACTGGGCAGTTCTTC.